This is a list of T cell receptor beta chains from one sample in a study of cytomegalovirus exposure and HLA in healthy donors. Sequencing was performed with immunoSEQ multiplex PCR; in TCRdb, only in-frame clones are kept and a portion is missing. The table includes some 97,000 clones, 84% detected once. Sample: PBMCs. Receptors originate from a woman aged 18-29 years in good health and CMV-seronegative. Both conserved end residues are trimmed from each CDR3. Not all rows give a size; the values are once, few, many and, for expanded clones, a class.

v_call: TRBV28; clone_size: NA; j_call: TRBJ2-6; cdr3_aa: ASSFSGIPTSGANVLT
v_call: TRBV11-1; clone_size: NA; j_call: TRBJ2-2; cdr3_aa: ASSRPGTGPTGELF
v_call: TRBV27; clone_size: NA; j_call: TRBJ1-2; cdr3_aa: ASSLSRTGSGGYT
v_call: TRBV4-3; clone_size: NA; j_call: TRBJ2-7; cdr3_aa: ASSQDLRWDRGLSWEQY
v_call: TRBV6-5; clone_size: once; j_call: TRBJ2-3; cdr3_aa: ASSFGQGSTDTQY
v_call: TRBV7-9; clone_size: NA; j_call: TRBJ2-1; cdr3_aa: ASSSSRDGHNEQF
v_call: TRBV10-2; clone_size: NA; j_call: TRBJ1-5; cdr3_aa: ASGQGRINQPQH
v_call: TRBV28; clone_size: NA; j_call: TRBJ1-1; cdr3_aa: ASRRPREGSTLNTEAF
v_call: TRBV9; clone_size: few; j_call: TRBJ2-3; cdr3_aa: ASSAPSQPRTRVTDTQY
v_call: TRBV6-6; clone_size: NA; j_call: TRBJ2-1; cdr3_aa: ASTDRLTYNEQF
v_call: TRBV4-3; clone_size: few; j_call: TRBJ2-2; cdr3_aa: ASSQDLAGEGGELF
v_call: TRBV28; clone_size: NA; j_call: TRBJ2-7; cdr3_aa: ASNPPRQGGKKQY
v_call: TRBV5-1; clone_size: NA; j_call: NA; cdr3_aa: ASGPGTGGNEQY
v_call: TRBV5-6; clone_size: NA; j_call: TRBJ1-2; cdr3_aa: ASSHDPGGYGYT
v_call: TRBV19; clone_size: NA; j_call: TRBJ2-2; cdr3_aa: ASSHGQGRIADTGELF
v_call: TRBV7-9; clone_size: NA; j_call: TRBJ1-6; cdr3_aa: ASSLTDYNSPLH
v_call: TRBV5-5; clone_size: NA; j_call: TRBJ1-3; cdr3_aa: ASSLDAQARRDTIY
v_call: TRBV5-5; clone_size: NA; j_call: TRBJ2-7; cdr3_aa: ASSLVQGTYEQY
v_call: TRBV28; clone_size: NA; j_call: TRBJ1-5; cdr3_aa: ASSLSSWGRNQPQH
v_call: TRBV5-1; clone_size: NA; j_call: TRBJ1-3; cdr3_aa: ASSLDTSGNTIY
v_call: TRBV5-8; clone_size: NA; j_call: TRBJ2-6; cdr3_aa: ASSLLFLGASVLT
v_call: TRBV5-5; clone_size: NA; j_call: TRBJ1-4; cdr3_aa: ASSPGVGGQNEKLF
v_call: TRBV7-2; clone_size: NA; j_call: TRBJ1-6; cdr3_aa: ASSLLRGRANSPLH
v_call: TRBV6-6; clone_size: NA; j_call: TRBJ2-5; cdr3_aa: ASSYSLAGGQETQY
v_call: TRBV7-2; clone_size: NA; j_call: TRBJ2-7; cdr3_aa: ASSLGKASFGYEQY
v_call: TRBV7-6; clone_size: NA; j_call: TRBJ1-6; cdr3_aa: ASSLAFETGENSPLH
v_call: TRBV4-3; clone_size: NA; j_call: TRBJ2-3; cdr3_aa: ASSQDSSIGTDTQY
v_call: TRBV28; clone_size: NA; j_call: TRBJ2-7; cdr3_aa: ASSIAPQKRPYEQY
v_call: TRBV6-1; clone_size: few; j_call: TRBJ1-6; cdr3_aa: ASMTGRDSPLH
v_call: TRBV4-1; clone_size: once; j_call: TRBJ2-1; cdr3_aa: ASSQDLELNEQF
v_call: TRBV19; clone_size: few; j_call: TRBJ2-5; cdr3_aa: ASSSIGGGLQETQY
v_call: TRBV5-4; clone_size: NA; j_call: TRBJ1-2; cdr3_aa: ASSLVGTGGDRDYGYT
v_call: TRBV2; clone_size: once; j_call: TRBJ2-3; cdr3_aa: ASSFYITDTQY
v_call: TRBV25-1; clone_size: NA; j_call: TRBJ2-7; cdr3_aa: ASSELDRSYEQY
v_call: TRBV27; clone_size: NA; j_call: TRBJ2-2; cdr3_aa: ASSSGRTGELF
v_call: TRBV5-1; clone_size: NA; j_call: TRBJ2-3; cdr3_aa: ASSLASGTDTQY
v_call: TRBV7-9; clone_size: NA; j_call: TRBJ2-3; cdr3_aa: ASSRGLAGGKADTQY
v_call: TRBV19; clone_size: NA; j_call: TRBJ2-1; cdr3_aa: ASIQDRSLGNAQF
v_call: TRBV28; clone_size: few; j_call: TRBJ2-1; cdr3_aa: ASSFGGLAGHYEQF
v_call: TRBV19; clone_size: few; j_call: TRBJ1-1; cdr3_aa: ASSNRDNNTEAF
v_call: TRBV21-1; clone_size: NA; j_call: NA; cdr3_aa: ASTYPGQAESANAYEQY
v_call: TRBV7-9; clone_size: NA; j_call: TRBJ2-7; cdr3_aa: ASSPTEGTQSSYEQY
v_call: TRBV28; clone_size: NA; j_call: TRBJ2-5; cdr3_aa: ASSRGEGPQETQY
v_call: TRBV30; clone_size: NA; j_call: TRBJ1-1; cdr3_aa: AWSVRGDTEAF
v_call: TRBV19; clone_size: once; j_call: TRBJ2-2; cdr3_aa: ASTRTGLSGELF
v_call: TRBV28; clone_size: NA; j_call: TRBJ2-5; cdr3_aa: ASSSAGTSGGASQY
v_call: TRBV2; clone_size: NA; j_call: TRBJ2-1; cdr3_aa: ASSVLGQTYNEQF
v_call: TRBV28; clone_size: NA; j_call: TRBJ1-3; cdr3_aa: ASSSDRNTIY
v_call: TRBV4-1; clone_size: few; j_call: TRBJ2-1; cdr3_aa: ASSYGQGAGEQF